This T cell receptor beta chain came from a study of cytotoxic CD8 clonotypes in ibrutinib-treated CLL. Whole-study context: The patients, some 12 relapsed/refractory and around 15 treatment-naive, included approximately 17 who were IGHV unmutated. Study conclusions and caveats: Progressing patients had sampling times that differed from those of sustained-remission patients. Patients had baseline clonality above age-matched healthy donors, and this clonality moved with circulating CD8+ T-cell counts.

The ends were cut back, 5 bases at V and 3 bases at J, with 5 bases in the middle. CDR1 is SGHTA, CDR2 FQGNSA, per germline. The CDR3 is made up of 11 amino acids. Details on this clone: Its cognate antigen is unknown. The same CDR3 arises from other DNA sequences in this sample as well.

Depths of 1 in 200,000 to 1 in 1 million T cells were the sequencing target. Libraries were prepared by immunoSEQ multiplex PCR; TCRdb keeps only in-frame clonotypes and omits some of them. Among 150,000 to 200,000 clones listed, around nine tenths were seen once. V and J are TRBV7-2 and TRBJ2-7; no clear D. The receptor comes from a human donor with chronic lymphocytic leukemia. The source was PBMCs, collected at disease progression, from a patient treated with ibrutinib. CDR3 protein: CASSTNYEQYF. The DNA for the CDR3 is TGTGCCAGCAGCACCAACTACGAGCAGTACTTC.